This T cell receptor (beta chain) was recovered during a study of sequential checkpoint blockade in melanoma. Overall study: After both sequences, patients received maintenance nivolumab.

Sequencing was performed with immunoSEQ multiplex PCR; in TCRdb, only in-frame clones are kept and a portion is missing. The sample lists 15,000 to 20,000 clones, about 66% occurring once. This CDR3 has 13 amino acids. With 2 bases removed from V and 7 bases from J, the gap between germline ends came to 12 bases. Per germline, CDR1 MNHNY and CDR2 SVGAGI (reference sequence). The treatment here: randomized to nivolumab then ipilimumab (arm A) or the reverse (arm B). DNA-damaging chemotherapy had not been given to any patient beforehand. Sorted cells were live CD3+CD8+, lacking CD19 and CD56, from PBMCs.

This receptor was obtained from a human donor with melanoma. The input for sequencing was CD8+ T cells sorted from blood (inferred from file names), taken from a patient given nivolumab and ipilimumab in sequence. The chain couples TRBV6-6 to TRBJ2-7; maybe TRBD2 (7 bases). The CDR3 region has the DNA TGTGCCAGCAGTTACGGGGGGGCTGGGGAGCAGTACTTC. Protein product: CASSYGGAGEQYF.